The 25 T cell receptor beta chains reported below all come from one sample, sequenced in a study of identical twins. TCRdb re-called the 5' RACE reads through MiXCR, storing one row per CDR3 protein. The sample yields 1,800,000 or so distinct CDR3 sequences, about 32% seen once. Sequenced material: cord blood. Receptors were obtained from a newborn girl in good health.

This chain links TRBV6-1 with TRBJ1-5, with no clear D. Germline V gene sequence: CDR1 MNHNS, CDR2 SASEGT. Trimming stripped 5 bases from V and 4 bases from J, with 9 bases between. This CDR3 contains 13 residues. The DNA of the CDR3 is TGTGCCAGCAGTTTCCAGGCTAATCAGCCCCAGCATTTT. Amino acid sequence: CASSFQANQPQHF.

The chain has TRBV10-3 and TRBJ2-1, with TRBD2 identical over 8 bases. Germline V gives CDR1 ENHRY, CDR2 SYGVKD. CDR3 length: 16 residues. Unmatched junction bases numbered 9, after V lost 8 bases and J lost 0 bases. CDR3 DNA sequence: TGTGCCATCTGCCCGTCTGGGACTAGCTCCTACAATGAGCAGTTCTTC. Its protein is CAICPSGTSSYNEQFF.

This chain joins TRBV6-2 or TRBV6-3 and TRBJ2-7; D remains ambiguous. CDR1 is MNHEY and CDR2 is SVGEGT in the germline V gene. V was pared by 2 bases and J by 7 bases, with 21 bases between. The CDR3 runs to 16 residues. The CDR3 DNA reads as TGTGCCAGCAGTTACCCCGGCCCTGGTTCTCACAATGAGCAGTACTTC. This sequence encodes CASSYPGPGSHNEQYF.

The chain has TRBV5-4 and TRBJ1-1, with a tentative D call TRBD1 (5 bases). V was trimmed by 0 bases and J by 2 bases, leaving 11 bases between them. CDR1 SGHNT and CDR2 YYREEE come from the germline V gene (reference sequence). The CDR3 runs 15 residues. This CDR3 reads CASSLAKTGNTEAFF. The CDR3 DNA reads TGTGCCAGCAGCTTGGCCAAAACAGGTAACACTGAAGCTTTCTTT.

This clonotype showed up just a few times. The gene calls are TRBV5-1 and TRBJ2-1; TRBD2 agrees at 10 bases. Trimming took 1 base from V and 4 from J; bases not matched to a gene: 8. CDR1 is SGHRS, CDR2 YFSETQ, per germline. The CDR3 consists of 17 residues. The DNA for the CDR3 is TGCGCCAGCAGCTTGTTCGGACTAGCGGATATATACAATGAGCAGTTCTTC. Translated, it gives CASSLFGLADIYNEQFF.

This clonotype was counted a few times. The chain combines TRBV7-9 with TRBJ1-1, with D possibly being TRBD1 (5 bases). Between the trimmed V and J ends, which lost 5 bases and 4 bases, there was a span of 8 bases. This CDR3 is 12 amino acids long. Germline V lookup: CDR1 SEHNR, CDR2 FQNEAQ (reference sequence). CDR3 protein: CASSGGVTEAFF. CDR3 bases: TGTGCCAGCAGCGGGGGAGTCACTGAAGCTTTCTTT.

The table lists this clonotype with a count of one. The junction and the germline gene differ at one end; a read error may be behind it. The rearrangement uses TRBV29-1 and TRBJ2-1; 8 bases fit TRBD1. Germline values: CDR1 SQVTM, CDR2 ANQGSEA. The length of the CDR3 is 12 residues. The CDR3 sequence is CSVGQGNNGQFF. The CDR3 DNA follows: TGCAGCGTCGGACAGGGTAACAATGGGCAGTTCTTC.

The CDR3 here is CASSLQGRGDTEAFF. Here the CDR3 DNA reads TGTGCCAGCAGCTTACAAGGGCGGGGGGACACTGAAGCTTTCTTT. This chain connects TRBV11-2 to TRBJ1-1, with D perhaps TRBD1 (5 bases). Trimming removed 2 bases at V and 3 bases at J, with 13 bases between. Germline loops: CDR1 SGHAT, CDR2 FQNNGV. The CDR3 is 15 amino acids.

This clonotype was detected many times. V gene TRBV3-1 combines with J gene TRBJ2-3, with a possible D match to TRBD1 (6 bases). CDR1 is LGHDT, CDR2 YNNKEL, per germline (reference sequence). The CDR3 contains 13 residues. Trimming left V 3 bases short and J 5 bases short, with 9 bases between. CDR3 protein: CASSHWDIDTQYF. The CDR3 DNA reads TGTGCCAGCAGCCATTGGGACATAGATACGCAGTATTTT.

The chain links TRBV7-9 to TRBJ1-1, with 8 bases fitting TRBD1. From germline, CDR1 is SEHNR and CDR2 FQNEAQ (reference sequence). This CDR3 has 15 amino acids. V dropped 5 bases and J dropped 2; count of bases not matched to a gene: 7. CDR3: CASSRGQVSNTEAFF. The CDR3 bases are TGTGCCAGCAGCAGGGGACAGGTATCAAACACTGAAGCTTTCTTT.

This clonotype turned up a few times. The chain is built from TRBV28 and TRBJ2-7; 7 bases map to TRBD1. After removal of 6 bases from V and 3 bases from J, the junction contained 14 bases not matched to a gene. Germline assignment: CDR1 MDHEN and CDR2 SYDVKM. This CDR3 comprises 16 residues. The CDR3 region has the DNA TGTGCCAGCAGCCTCAGTCCCGGGACAGCCAACTACGAGCAGTACTTC. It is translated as CASSLSPGTANYEQYF.

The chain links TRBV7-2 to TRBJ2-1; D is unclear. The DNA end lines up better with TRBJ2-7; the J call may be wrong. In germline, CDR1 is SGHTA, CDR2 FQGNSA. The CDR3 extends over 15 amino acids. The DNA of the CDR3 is TGTGCCAGCAGCCAGACTCGCAGCTCCTACAATGAGCAGTACTTC. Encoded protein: CASSQTRSSYNEQYF.

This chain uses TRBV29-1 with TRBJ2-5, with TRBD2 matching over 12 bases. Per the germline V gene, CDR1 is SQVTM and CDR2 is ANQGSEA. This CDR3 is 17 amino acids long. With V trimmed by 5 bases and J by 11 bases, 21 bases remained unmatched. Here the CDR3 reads CSVRGGKLAGGRDEQYF. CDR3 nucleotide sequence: TGCAGCGTTCGGGGGGGCAAACTAGCGGGAGGAAGAGATGAGCAGTACTTC.

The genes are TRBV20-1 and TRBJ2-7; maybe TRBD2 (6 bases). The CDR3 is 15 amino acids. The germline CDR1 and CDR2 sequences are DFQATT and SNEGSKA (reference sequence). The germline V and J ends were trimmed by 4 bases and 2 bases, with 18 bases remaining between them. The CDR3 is CSANPSSALPYEQYF. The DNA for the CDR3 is TGCAGTGCTAACCCTTCTAGCGCCCTTCCCTACGAGCAGTACTTC.

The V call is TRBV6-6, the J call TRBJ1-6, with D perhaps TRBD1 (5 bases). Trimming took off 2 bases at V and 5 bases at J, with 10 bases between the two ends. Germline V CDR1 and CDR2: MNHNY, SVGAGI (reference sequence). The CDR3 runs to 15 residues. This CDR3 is CASSYRGPNNSPLHF. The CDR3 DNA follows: TGTGCCAGCAGTTACAGGGGCCCAAATAATTCACCCCTCCACTTT.

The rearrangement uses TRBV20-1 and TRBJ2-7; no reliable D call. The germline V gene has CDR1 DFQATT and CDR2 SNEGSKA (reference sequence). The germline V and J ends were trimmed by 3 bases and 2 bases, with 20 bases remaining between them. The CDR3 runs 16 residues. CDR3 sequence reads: CSASYLPAPLAYEQYF. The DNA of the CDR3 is TGCAGTGCTAGTTATCTTCCGGCCCCTTTGGCCTACGAGCAGTACTTC.

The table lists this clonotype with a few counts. CDR3 in amino acids: CASKKGGSKHF. Written as DNA, the CDR3 is TGTGCCAGCAAAAAAGGGGGGAGTAAGCATTTT. This chain links TRBV21-1 with TRBJ1-5; the tabulated D call, TRBD1, remains unverified against the DNA. TRBV21-1 is noted as a pseudogene. The CDR3 covers 11 residues.

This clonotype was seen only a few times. The CDR3 nucleotides read TGTGCCAGCAAAGCGGAAATCGGCTACACCTTC. Protein sequence: CASKAEIGYTF. The J gene is TRBJ1-2, the V gene TRBV2; D call uncertain. The CDR3 consists of 11 residues. Between the trimmed V and J ends, which lost 7 bases and 8 bases, there was a span of 11 bases. The V gene's germline CDR1 is SNHLY and CDR2 FYNNEI.

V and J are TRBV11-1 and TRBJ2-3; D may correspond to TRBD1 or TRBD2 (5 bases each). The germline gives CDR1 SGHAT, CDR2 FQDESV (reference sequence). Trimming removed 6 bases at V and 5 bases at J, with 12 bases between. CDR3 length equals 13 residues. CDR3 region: CASSSERGDTQYF. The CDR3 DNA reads TGTGCCAGCAGTTCAGAGAGGGGAGATACGCAGTATTTT.

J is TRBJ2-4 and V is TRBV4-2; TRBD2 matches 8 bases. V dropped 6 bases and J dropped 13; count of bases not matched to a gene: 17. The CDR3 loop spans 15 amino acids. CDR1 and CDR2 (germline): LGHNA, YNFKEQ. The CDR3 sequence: CASRRGSGDNNEQYF. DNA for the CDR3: TGTGCCAGCAGAAGGGGTAGCGGGGATAACAATGAGCAGTACTTC.

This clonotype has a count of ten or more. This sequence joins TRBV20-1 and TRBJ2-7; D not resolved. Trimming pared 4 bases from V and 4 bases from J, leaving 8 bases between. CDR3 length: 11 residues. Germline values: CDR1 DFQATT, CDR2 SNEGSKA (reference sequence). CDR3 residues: CSATKEYEQYF. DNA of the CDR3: TGCAGTGCTACTAAGGAGTACGAGCAGTACTTC.

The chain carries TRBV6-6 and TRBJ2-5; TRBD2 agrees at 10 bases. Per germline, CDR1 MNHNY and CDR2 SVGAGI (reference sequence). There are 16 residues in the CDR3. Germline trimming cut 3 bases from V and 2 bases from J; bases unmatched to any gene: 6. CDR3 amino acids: CASSYAGLAYQETQYF. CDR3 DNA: TGTGCCAGCAGTTATGCGGGACTAGCGTATCAAGAGACCCAGTACTTC.

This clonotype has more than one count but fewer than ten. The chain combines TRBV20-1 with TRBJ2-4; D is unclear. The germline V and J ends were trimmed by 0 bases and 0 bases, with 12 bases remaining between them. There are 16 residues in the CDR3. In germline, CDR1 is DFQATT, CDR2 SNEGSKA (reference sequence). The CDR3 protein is CSARDFFSLAKNIQYF. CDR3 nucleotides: TGCAGTGCTAGAGATTTCTTCTCTCTAGCCAAAAACATTCAGTACTTC.

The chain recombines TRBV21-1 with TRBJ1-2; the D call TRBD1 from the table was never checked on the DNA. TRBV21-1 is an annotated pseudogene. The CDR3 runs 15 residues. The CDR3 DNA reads TGTGCCAGCAGCAAAAAAGGGGGACAGAACTATGGCTACACCTTC. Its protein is CASSKKGGQNYGYTF.

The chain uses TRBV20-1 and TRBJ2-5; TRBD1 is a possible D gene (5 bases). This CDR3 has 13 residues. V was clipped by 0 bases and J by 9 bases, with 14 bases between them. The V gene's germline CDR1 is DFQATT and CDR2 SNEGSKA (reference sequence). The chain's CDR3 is CSARDLQGVAQYF. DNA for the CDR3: TGCAGTGCTAGAGATCTCCAGGGTGTGGCCCAGTACTTC.